A selection of T cell receptor beta chains follows, all from one sample in a study of blood T cell repertoires in COVID-19. Method: immunoSEQ multiplex PCR; TCRdb's copy keeps in-frame clones and lacks some. The sample has about 400,000 clones, 80% to 90% seen once; the top ten hold roughly 1.2%. The sequencing input was peripheral blood. These receptors came from a man in his forties with acute or convalescent COVID-19. The CDR3 runs from the conserved cysteine through the conserved F or W. Not all rows give a size; the values are once, few, many and, for expanded clones, a class.

clone_size | v_call | cdr3_aa
NA | TRBV19 | CASSDRGSTEAFF
NA | TRBV5-1 | CASSLFGGGTDTQYF
NA | TRBV27 | CASSLWSAGGRVTEAFF
NA | TRBV7-3 | CASSATGTSGEETQYF
NA | TRBV6-4 | CASSQGASTDTQYF
NA | TRBV4-1 | CASSQAGTGILRSEAFF
NA | TRBV11-1 | CASSLGQRRSEQYF
NA | TRBV6-6 | CASSYPGVQYF
NA | TRBV5-4 | CASSPGLSGNTIYF
NA | TRBV5-1 | CASSLRTRETQYF
NA | TRBV12-5 | CASAAGVGLGANVLTF
NA | TRBV6-6 | CASSPTENYGYTF
NA | TRBV6-5 | CASSYVTGVFSYEQYF
NA | TRBV27 | CASSPKGTIRREQYF
NA | TRBV4-3 | CASSQMRQGASYNSPLHF
NA | TRBV2 | CASSEQGVANQPQHF
NA | TRBV10-3 | CAISGLAGSSYEQYF
NA | TRBV19 | CASSIGPGISYEQYF
NA | TRBV18 | CASSPNPGRIGTEAFF
NA | TRBV5-1 | CASSFSPGEQYF
NA | TRBV2 | CAAGQDRDYEQYF
NA | TRBV9 | CASSVPAGDNEQFF
once | TRBV2 | CASSERGSNHNEQFF
NA | TRBV6-5 | CASRGGAENTEAFF
NA | TRBV9 | CASSLTSGRQTGELFF
NA | TRBV28 | CASSVDRGISYEQYF
NA | TRBV11-2 | CASRGGSSEQYF
NA | TRBV3-1/TRBV3-2 | CASFGGGGVYNEQFF
NA | TRBV19 | CASSSRQGGNIQYF
NA | TRBV30 | CAWSSGGPQHF
once | TRBV3-1/TRBV3-2 | CASSPGDRVGTEAFF
NA | TRBV6-5 | CASDTRGGLVEAFF
NA | TRBV19 | CASRLGHVNQPQHF
NA | TRBV11-2 | CASSSGPVPETQYF
NA | TRBV7-9 | CASSLYGLASTDTQYF
once | TRBV7-3 | CASSLQGARGKEQFF